This TCR beta chain was identified during a study of identifying expanded T cells in peripheral blood. Study-level points and caveats: Clone count variance between approximately 2-week samples rose with total template count. Over two and four weeks, about 15 and 18 clones changed, versus approximately 1.2 between replicates.

The repertoire was sequenced with immunoSEQ multiplex PCR; TCRdb's copy has only in-frame clones and lacks some. The sample consists of 120,000 or so clones, around four fifths of them appearing once. The V end lost 1 base, the J end lost 3 bases, and 6 bases lay between the germline ends. The CDR3 totals 13 residues. CDR1 is MGHDK, CDR2 SYGVNS, per germline. In its sample, this clone was seen many times. Its cognate antigen is unknown. The sample holds other DNA sequences that translate to the same CDR3. No infections or other immune events were documented during collection. This TCR came from a person aged 18 to 75 in good health. V gene TRBV25-1 combines with J gene TRBJ1-1; no definite D call. Sequencing was carried out using blood. The CDR3 coding sequence is TGTGCCAGCAGTGAATTTCCAGACACTGAAGCTTTCTTT. It is translated as CASSEFPDTEAFF.